This entry describes one T cell receptor beta chain. Its antigen is currently unknown. A junction boundary mismatches the germline segment, possibly from a read error. PCR or immunohistochemistry showed mismatch repair deficiency in every enrolled patient. TCRs were sequenced from a few patients responding to pembrolizumab. The germline V gene encodes CDR1 MNHEY and CDR2 SVGAGI. CDR3 length: 12 residues. The data originate from a study of PD-1 blockade in mismatch repair-deficient tumors. Study-wide background: All were previously treated, progressing patients with 12 mismatch repair-deficient cancer types. Study-wide points: Tumor-resident clones, often absent from pretreatment blood, expanded after pembrolizumab and then contracted.

Profiled with immunoSEQ multiplex PCR; TCRdb holds only in-frame clones, not every one. The sample consists of roughly 53,000 clones, about 80% of them appearing once. The sequencing used peripheral blood, collected 4 weeks after starting pembrolizumab. The chain employs TRBV6-5 and TRBJ1-2, with 7 bases aligning to TRBD1. The source of this sequence is an adult with mismatch repair-deficient cancer. CDR3 amino acids: CAISDRDRMHTF. The CDR3 region has the DNA TGTGCCATCAGTGACCGGGACAGAATGCACACCTTC.